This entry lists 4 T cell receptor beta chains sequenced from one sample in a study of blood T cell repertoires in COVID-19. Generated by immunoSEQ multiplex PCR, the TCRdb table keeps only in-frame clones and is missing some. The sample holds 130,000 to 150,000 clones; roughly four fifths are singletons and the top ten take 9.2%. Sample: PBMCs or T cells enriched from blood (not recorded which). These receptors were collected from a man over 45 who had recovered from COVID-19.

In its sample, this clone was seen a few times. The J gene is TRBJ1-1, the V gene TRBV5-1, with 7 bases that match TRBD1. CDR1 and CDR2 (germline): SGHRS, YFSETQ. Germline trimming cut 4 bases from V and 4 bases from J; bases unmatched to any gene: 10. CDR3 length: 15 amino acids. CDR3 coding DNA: TGCGCCAGCAGCCTTCAGACAGGGAGGACCACTGAAGCTTTCTTT. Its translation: CASSLQTGRTTEAFF.

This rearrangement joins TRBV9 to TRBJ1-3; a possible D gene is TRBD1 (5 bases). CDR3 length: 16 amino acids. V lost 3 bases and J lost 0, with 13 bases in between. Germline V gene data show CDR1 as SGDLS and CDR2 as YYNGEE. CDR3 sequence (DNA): TGTGCCAGCAGCGGCAACGACAGAGTCTCTGGAAACACCATATATTTT. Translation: CASSGNDRVSGNTIYF. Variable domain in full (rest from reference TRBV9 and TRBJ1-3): DSGVTQTPKHLITATGQRVTLRCSPRSGDLSVYWYQQSLDQGLQFLIQYYNGEERAKGNILERFSAQQFPDLHSELNLSSLELGDSALYFCASSGNDRVSGNTIYFGEGSWLTVV.

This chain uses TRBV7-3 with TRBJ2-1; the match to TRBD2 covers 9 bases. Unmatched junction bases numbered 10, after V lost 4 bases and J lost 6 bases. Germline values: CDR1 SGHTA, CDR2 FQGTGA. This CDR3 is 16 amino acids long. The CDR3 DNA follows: TGTGCCAGCAGCTCAAGGGCGGGGGGGCGCCTCAATGAGCAGTTCTTC. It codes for CASSSRAGGRLNEQFF.

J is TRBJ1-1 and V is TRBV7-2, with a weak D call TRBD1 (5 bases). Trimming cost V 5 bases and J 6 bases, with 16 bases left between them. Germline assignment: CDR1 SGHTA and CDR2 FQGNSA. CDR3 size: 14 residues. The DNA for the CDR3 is TGTGCCAGCAGCCCCCCGGCGGTGGGGCCTGAAGCTTTCTTT. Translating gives CASSPPAVGPEAFF.